This T cell receptor (beta chain) was retrieved from a study of shared clonotypes between healthy human individuals. Whole-study results and caveats: A small donor pool kept down the genetic and exposure-history diversity that was represented. In the sorted subsets, rarefaction showed sequencing was incomplete despite large depth.

Germline-derived CDR1 and CDR2 are MNHEY and SMNVEV (reference sequence). The V end was cut by 3 bases, the J end by 4 bases, with 9 bases between. The CDR3 contains 13 residues. This clone was counted a few times. Its antigen remains unidentified. The investigators split CD4+ cells into a CD45RA+ naive subset and a CD45RA-negative memory subset. In the source study's methods: ImmunoSEQ output lacked quality scores and full-length reads, limiting matched filtering. Produced via immunoSEQ multiplex PCR; TCRdb's table is partial and in-frame only. V, J and clone size were drawn from that table, and D and trimming were deduced from the DNA. The table shows around 940,000 clones, with more than 75% occurring only once.

The sample taken for sequencing was memory CD4+ T cells sorted from blood. Described subset: CD45RA-negative fraction. The chain employs TRBV27 and TRBJ1-2; a weak D match, TRBD1 (5 bases). The sequence was collected from a man younger than 30 in good health. The CDR3 sequence is CASSFAGSYGYTF. As DNA, the CDR3 is TGTGCCAGCAGTTTCGCAGGGTCCTATGGCTACACCTTC.